The present TCR beta chain was sequenced within a study of beta chain features in type 1 diabetes. TCRB transcripts that were expressed got sequenced, as all of the isolated RNA had been reverse transcribed. Method: immunoSEQ multiplex PCR; TCRdb's copy keeps in-frame clones and lacks some. The table shows 200,000 to 300,000 clones, with roughly 20% occurring only once. The CDR3 loop spans 15 amino acids. Per the germline V gene, CDR1 is SNHLY and CDR2 is FYNNEI. Trimming stripped 4 bases from V and 7 bases from J, with 19 bases between. Study conclusions and caveats: TCRB CDR3 length was moderately but significantly reduced in all four CD4+ subsets of Type 1 diabetes patients. Small HLA sub-analyses could not settle whether HLA shapes TCRB rearrangement.

This clone came up a few times. What it binds is unknown. The chain joins TRBV2 to TRBJ1-1; possible D gene TRBD1, 5 bases. This clonotype was sampled from a woman aged 40 to 50 with type 1 diabetes. The specimen sequenced was naive CD4+ T cells from blood. The CDR3 is CASSVGIARVDEAFF. Here the CDR3 DNA reads TGTGCCAGCAGTGTTGGGATCGCCAGGGTGGATGAAGCTTTCTTT.